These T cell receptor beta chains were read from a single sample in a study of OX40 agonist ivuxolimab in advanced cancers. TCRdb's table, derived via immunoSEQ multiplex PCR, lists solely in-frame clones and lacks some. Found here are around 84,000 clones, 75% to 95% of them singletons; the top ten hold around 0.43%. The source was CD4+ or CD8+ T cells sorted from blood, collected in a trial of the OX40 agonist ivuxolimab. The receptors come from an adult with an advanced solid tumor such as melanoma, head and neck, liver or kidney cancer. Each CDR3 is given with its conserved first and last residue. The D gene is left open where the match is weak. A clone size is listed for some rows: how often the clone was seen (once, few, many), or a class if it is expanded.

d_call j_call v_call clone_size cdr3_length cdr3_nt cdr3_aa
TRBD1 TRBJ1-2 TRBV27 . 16 TGTGCCAGCAGAACCCCCCGACAGGGGGGCAGCTATGGCTACACCTTC CASRTPRQGGSYGYTF
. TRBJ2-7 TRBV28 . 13 TGTGCCAGCACGTCCGGGTCATACTACGAGCAGTACTTC CASTSGSYYEQYF
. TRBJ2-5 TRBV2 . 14 TGTGCCAGCAGTGCCCAGGGAAGGTCGGAGACCCAGTACTTC CASSAQGRSETQYF
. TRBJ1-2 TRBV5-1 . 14 TGCGCCAGCAGCTTGGATGGGGGAAACTATGGCTACACCTTC CASSLDGGNYGYTF
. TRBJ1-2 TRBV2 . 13 TGTGCCAGCACATCCGGGACTGGCTATGGCTACACCTTC CASTSGTGYGYTF
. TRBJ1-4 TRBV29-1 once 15 TGCAGCGTTGACGTATTGAGGGAGGTTGGGGAAAAACTGTTTTTT CSVDVLREVGEKLFF
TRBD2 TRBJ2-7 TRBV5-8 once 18 TGTGCCAGCAGCCCCACGTTAGCGGGACGGGGGACTGGGTACGAGCAGTACTTC CASSPTLAGRGTGYEQYF
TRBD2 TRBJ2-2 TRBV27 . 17 TGTGCCAGCAGTTTCCGGCGGGGGGGATCGGGCACCGGGGAGCTGTTTTTT CASSFRRGGSGTGELFF
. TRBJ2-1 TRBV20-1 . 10 TGCAGTGCTGAATACAATGAGCAGTTCTTC CSAEYNEQFF
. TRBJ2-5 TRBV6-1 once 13 TGTGCCAGCAGTAGCCCCTCCGGGATGATACCATACTTC CASSSPSGMIPYF
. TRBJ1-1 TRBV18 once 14 TGTGCCAGCTCACCACTTGGACAGAACACTGAAGCTTTCTTT CASSPLGQNTEAFF
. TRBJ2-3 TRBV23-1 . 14 TGCGCCAGCAGTCAATCGACGAAGGCAGATACGCAGTATTTT CASSQSTKADTQYF
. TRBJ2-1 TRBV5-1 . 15 TGCGCCAGCAGTTACTGGTTGAGCTCCTACAATGAGCAGTTCTTC CASSYWLSSYNEQFF
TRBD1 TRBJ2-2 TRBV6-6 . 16 TGTGCCAGCAGTCCCCGGACAGGGGCTAGCACCGGGGAGCTGTTTTTT CASSPRTGASTGELFF
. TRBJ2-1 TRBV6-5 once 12 TGTGCCAGCAGTTACTCGATCGGCGAGCAGTTCTTC CASSYSIGEQFF
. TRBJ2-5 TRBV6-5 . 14 TGTGCCAGCAGTTACTCCCCGGGCCAAGAGACCCAGTACTTC CASSYSPGQETQYF
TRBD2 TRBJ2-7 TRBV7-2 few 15 TGTGCCAGCAGCCTACTAGCGGGTGCCTCCTACGAGCAGTACTTC CASSLLAGASYEQYF
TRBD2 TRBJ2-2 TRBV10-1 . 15 TGCGCCAGCAGCCGGACTAGCGGTCTCACCGGGGAGCTGTTTTTT CASSRTSGLTGELFF
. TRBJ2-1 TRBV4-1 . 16 TGCGCCAGCAGAGGAAGGCCTGTGGGGGTGGACAATGAGCAGTTCTTC CASRGRPVGVDNEQFF
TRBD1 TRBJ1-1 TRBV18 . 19 TGTGCCAGCTCACCAAGGTCGGGACAGGCCGGAGGGGGGAACACTGAAGCTTTCTTT CASSPRSGQAGGGNTEAFF
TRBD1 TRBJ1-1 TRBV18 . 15 TGTGCCAGCTCACCAGGGACAGGGTCGGACACTGAAGCTTTCTTT CASSPGTGSDTEAFF
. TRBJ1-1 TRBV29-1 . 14 TGCAGCGTTGAAGATCCCCTACCGGGGACTGAAGCTTTCTTT CSVEDPLPGTEAFF
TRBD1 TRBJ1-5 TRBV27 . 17 TGTGCCAGCAGTTTATTAGGGACAGGGGCGAGCAATCAGCCCCAGCATTTT CASSLLGTGASNQPQHF
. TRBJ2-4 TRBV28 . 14 TGTGCCAGTGTCAGGGATAGTGGGTCGAACATTCAGCACTTC CASVRDSGSNIQHF
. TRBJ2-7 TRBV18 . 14 TGTGCCAGCTCACGGAGGCGTAGCGCCTACGAGCAGTACTTC CASSRRRSAYEQYF
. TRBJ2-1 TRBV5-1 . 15 TGCGCCAGCAGCTTAGTCGCGGGCCCCTACAATGAGCAGTTCTTC CASSLVAGPYNEQFF
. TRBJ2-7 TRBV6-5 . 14 TGTGCCAGCAGTCGGCTGATAGGCGCCTACGAGCAGTACTTC CASSRLIGAYEQYF
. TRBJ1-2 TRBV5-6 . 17 TGTGCCAGCAGCTCTGGGGTCGGGGGCGCAGGGAGGTATGGCTACACCTTC CASSSGVGGAGRYGYTF
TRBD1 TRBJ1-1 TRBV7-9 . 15 TGTGCCAGCAGGCCGGGACAGGGGAAATATACTGAAGCTTTCTTT CASRPGQGKYTEAFF
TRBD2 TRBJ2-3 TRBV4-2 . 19 TGTGCCAGCAGCCAAGCCAGCGGGGGGGCACCGGGAAGCACAGATACGCAGTATTTT CASSQASGGAPGSTDTQYF
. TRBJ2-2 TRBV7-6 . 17 TGTGCCAGCAGCGCCACAGCCGGGACCACGAACACCGGGGAGCTGTTTTTT CASSATAGTTNTGELFF
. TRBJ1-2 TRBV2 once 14 TGTGCCAGCAGTGAAAGGACAGCCAACTATGGCTACACCTTC CASSERTANYGYTF
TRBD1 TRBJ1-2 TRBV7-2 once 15 TGTGCCAGCAGCCCGCGACAGGGGGCGTACTATGGCTACACCTTC CASSPRQGAYYGYTF
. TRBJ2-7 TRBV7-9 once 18 TGTGCCAGCAGCTTAGGACGCTCCAGCGGCCGTCTCTCCTACGAGCAGTACTTC CASSLGRSSGRLSYEQYF
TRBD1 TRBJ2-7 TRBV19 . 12 TGTGCCAGTAGTATAGGACAGGGCGAGCAGTACTTC CASSIGQGEQYF
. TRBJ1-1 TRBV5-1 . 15 TGCGCCAGCAGCGCTTCGGGCCGGCAGAACACTGAAGCTTTCTTT CASSASGRQNTEAFF
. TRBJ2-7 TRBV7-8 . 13 TGTGCCAGCAGACCCCGGGGGCCTTACGAGCAGTACTTC CASRPRGPYEQYF
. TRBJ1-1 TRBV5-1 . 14 TGCGCCAGCAGCTTTGTAGATTTGAACACTGAAGCTTTCTTT CASSFVDLNTEAFF
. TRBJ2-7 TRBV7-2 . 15 TGTGCCAGCAGCTTAGCCATATTGGGGGGGCGCGATCTGTACTTC CASSLAILGGRDLYF
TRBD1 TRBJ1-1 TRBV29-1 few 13 TGCAGCGTTGACGGACAGGGAGGGACTGAAGCTTTCTTT CSVDGQGGTEAFF
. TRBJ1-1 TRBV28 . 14 TGTGCCAGCAGTTTGGTTCGGGATGGGACTGAAGCTTTCTTT CASSLVRDGTEAFF
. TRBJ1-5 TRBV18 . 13 TGTGCCAGCTCAGAGGGACGCCACCAGCCCCAGCATTTT CASSEGRHQPQHF
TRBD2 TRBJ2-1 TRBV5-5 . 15 TGTGCCAGCAGCGGCTGGAAACTAGCGGACAATGAGCAGTTCTTC CASSGWKLADNEQFF